The rows below give T cell receptor beta chains drawn from one sample of a study of T-cell reconstitution after alpha-beta-depleted transplantation in children. TCRdb ran MiXCR on the PCR reads and lists one entry per CDR3 protein. Counted here are around 100,000 distinct CDR3 sequences, 6% to 9% occurring once; the ten biggest clones make up about a sixth. Sequencing used PBMCs, obtained before TCRalphabeta/CD19-depleted stem cell transplant. These receptors were collected from a boy between 2 and 10 years old with acute lymphoblastic leukemia, due to receive a stem cell transplant. Both conserved end residues are part of each CDR3. The D gene is left open where the match is weak. Only part of the rows carry a size: once, few, many, or a class if the clone is expanded.

cdr3_length: 16; clone_size: many; d_call: TRBD2; j_call: TRBJ2-7; v_call: TRBV5-1; cdr3_nt: TGCGCCAGCAGCCACGGACTAGCGGGGGGTTACTACGAGCAGTACTTC; cdr3_aa: CASSHGLAGGYYEQYF
cdr3_length: 13; clone_size: -; d_call: -; j_call: TRBJ2-5; v_call: TRBV4-2; cdr3_nt: TGTGCCAGCAGCCAAGGGGGGGAGGAGACCCAGTACTTC; cdr3_aa: CASSQGGEETQYF
cdr3_length: 18; clone_size: many; d_call: TRBD1; j_call: TRBJ2-7; v_call: TRBV5-1; cdr3_nt: TGCGCCAGCAGCTCCCGGGACAGGGAGGGCCATAGCCCCTACGAGCAGTACTTC; cdr3_aa: CASSSRDREGHSPYEQYF
cdr3_length: 15; clone_size: many; d_call: -; j_call: TRBJ1-4; v_call: TRBV5-1; cdr3_nt: TGCGCCAGCAGCTTGGAGGAGGGGCACGGTGAAAAACTGTTTTTT; cdr3_aa: CASSLEEGHGEKLFF
cdr3_length: 18; clone_size: many; d_call: -; j_call: TRBJ2-7; v_call: TRBV6-2/TRBV6-3; cdr3_nt: TGTGCCAGCAGTTACGCAGTGGGGTCCCCGGTCGAAATCTACGAGCAGTACTTC; cdr3_aa: CASSYAVGSPVEIYEQYF
cdr3_length: 13; clone_size: few; d_call: TRBD1; j_call: TRBJ2-7; v_call: TRBV19; cdr3_nt: TGTGCCAGTAGTATAGAGACAGGGGACGAGCAGTACTTC; cdr3_aa: CASSIETGDEQYF
cdr3_length: 16; clone_size: many; d_call: -; j_call: TRBJ2-6; v_call: TRBV10-3; cdr3_nt: TGTGCCATCAACGCACCAGGGGCGGGGGGGGCCAACGTCCTGACTTTC; cdr3_aa: CAINAPGAGGANVLTF
cdr3_length: 15; clone_size: many; d_call: -; j_call: TRBJ2-2; v_call: TRBV5-1; cdr3_nt: TGCGCCAGCAGCCCGGCGGCAGAGAACACCGGGGAGCTGTTTTTT; cdr3_aa: CASSPAAENTGELFF
cdr3_length: 16; clone_size: few; d_call: TRBD1; j_call: TRBJ1-5; v_call: TRBV24-1; cdr3_nt: TGTGCCACCAGTGATTCGGACAGGGGAATAAATCAGCCCCAGCATTTT; cdr3_aa: CATSDSDRGINQPQHF
cdr3_length: 14; clone_size: many; d_call: TRBD1; j_call: TRBJ1-4; v_call: TRBV12-3/TRBV12-4; cdr3_nt: TGTGCCAGCAGTTCGGACAGGGGGGACGAAAAACTGTTTTTT; cdr3_aa: CASSSDRGDEKLFF
cdr3_length: 16; clone_size: many; d_call: -; j_call: TRBJ1-6; v_call: TRBV6-1; cdr3_nt: TGTGCCAGCAGTGAAACCCCGGACAGTGGGAATTCACCCCTCCACTTT; cdr3_aa: CASSETPDSGNSPLHF
cdr3_length: 15; clone_size: -; d_call: TRBD1; j_call: TRBJ2-7; v_call: TRBV4-3; cdr3_nt: TGCGCCAGCAGCCAAGCAGGGGGCGCCTCCTACGAGCAGTACTTC; cdr3_aa: CASSQAGGASYEQYF
cdr3_length: 15; clone_size: few; d_call: -; j_call: TRBJ2-7; v_call: TRBV5-1; cdr3_nt: TGCGCCAGCAGCTTTGACCATTGGCCAAACGACGAGCAGTACTTC; cdr3_aa: CASSFDHWPNDEQYF
cdr3_length: 14; clone_size: many; d_call: -; j_call: TRBJ1-6; v_call: TRBV3-1; cdr3_nt: TGTGCCAGCGGGGACAACTCCTATAATTCACCCCTCCACTTT; cdr3_aa: CASGDNSYNSPLHF
cdr3_length: 12; clone_size: few; d_call: TRBD1; j_call: TRBJ1-4; v_call: TRBV27; cdr3_nt: TGTGCCAGCAGTTTGGACAGGGAAAAACTGTTTTTT; cdr3_aa: CASSLDREKLFF
cdr3_length: 16; clone_size: -; d_call: -; j_call: TRBJ2-1; v_call: TRBV2; cdr3_nt: TGTGCCAGCAGTCACCCCGGGACTCGGACAAGGAATGAGCAGTTCTTC; cdr3_aa: CASSHPGTRTRNEQFF
cdr3_length: 15; clone_size: many; d_call: -; j_call: TRBJ2-5; v_call: TRBV3-1; cdr3_nt: TGTGCCAGCAGCCAAGAGGGAGTCAGACAAGAGACCCAGTACTTC; cdr3_aa: CASSQEGVRQETQYF
cdr3_length: 13; clone_size: many; d_call: -; j_call: TRBJ2-6; v_call: TRBV20-1; cdr3_nt: TGCAGTGCTAGACAGGGTGGGGCCAACGTCCTGACTTTC; cdr3_aa: CSARQGGANVLTF
cdr3_length: 14; clone_size: -; d_call: -; j_call: TRBJ2-1; v_call: TRBV7-2; cdr3_nt: TGTGCCAGCAGCCAGGCCCCGGGCTACAATGAGCAGTTCTTC; cdr3_aa: CASSQAPGYNEQFF
cdr3_length: 14; clone_size: few; d_call: TRBD1; j_call: TRBJ2-5; v_call: TRBV6-1; cdr3_nt: TGTGCCAGCAGCCCCGAGGGACAGAGGAAGACCCAGTACTTC; cdr3_aa: CASSPEGQRKTQYF
cdr3_length: 14; clone_size: -; d_call: -; j_call: TRBJ1-5; v_call: TRBV11-2; cdr3_nt: TGTGCCAGCAGCTCCGGACAGTTCAATCAGCCCCAGCATTTT; cdr3_aa: CASSSGQFNQPQHF
cdr3_length: 13; clone_size: many; d_call: -; j_call: TRBJ1-2; v_call: TRBV28; cdr3_nt: TGTGCCAGCAGTCTCAGCCCAGAGTATGGCTACACCTTC; cdr3_aa: CASSLSPEYGYTF
cdr3_length: 14; clone_size: many; d_call: -; j_call: TRBJ2-3; v_call: TRBV2; cdr3_nt: TGTGCCGGAGTAACTAACAGGGGCACAGATACGCAGTATTTT; cdr3_aa: CAGVTNRGTDTQYF
cdr3_length: 14; clone_size: -; d_call: -; j_call: TRBJ1-2; v_call: TRBV5-6; cdr3_nt: TGTGCCAGCAGCTCGGCAGGGATGGGGTATGGCTACACCTTC; cdr3_aa: CASSSAGMGYGYTF
cdr3_length: 16; clone_size: many; d_call: -; j_call: TRBJ2-5; v_call: TRBV20-1; cdr3_nt: TGCAGTGCTAGAGGGCTGTTCCGGGGCGGCGCGGAGACCCAGTACTTC; cdr3_aa: CSARGLFRGGAETQYF
cdr3_length: 17; clone_size: -; d_call: -; j_call: TRBJ2-2; v_call: TRBV3-1; cdr3_nt: TGTGCCACCTCCCAAGATAACAGCGGCAGGTGGACCGGGGAGCTGTTTTTT; cdr3_aa: CATSQDNSGRWTGELFF
cdr3_length: 17; clone_size: -; d_call: -; j_call: TRBJ2-2; v_call: TRBV7-2; cdr3_nt: TGTGCCAGCAGCTTAGGGGGGGCAGGGTGGGACACCGGGGAGCTGTTTTTT; cdr3_aa: CASSLGGAGWDTGELFF
cdr3_length: 15; clone_size: few; d_call: TRBD2; j_call: TRBJ2-1; v_call: TRBV5-8; cdr3_nt: TGTGCCAGCAGCTCGCGGGGGTATTCAAACAATGAGCAGTTCTTC; cdr3_aa: CASSSRGYSNNEQFF
cdr3_length: 13; clone_size: medium-sized; d_call: -; j_call: TRBJ2-2; v_call: TRBV7-2; cdr3_nt: TGTGCCAGCAGCACGAGTCTTACCGGGGAGCTGTTTTTT; cdr3_aa: CASSTSLTGELFF
cdr3_length: 15; clone_size: many; d_call: TRBD2; j_call: TRBJ2-7; v_call: TRBV3-1; cdr3_nt: TGTGCCAGCAGCCCCGTAGCGGGGGGGACGGGGGAGCAGTACTTC; cdr3_aa: CASSPVAGGTGEQYF
cdr3_length: 16; clone_size: many; d_call: TRBD2; j_call: TRBJ2-7; v_call: TRBV20-1; cdr3_nt: TGCAGTGCTAGGCCCCTAGCGGGGGGCCATGACTACGAGCAGTACTTC; cdr3_aa: CSARPLAGGHDYEQYF